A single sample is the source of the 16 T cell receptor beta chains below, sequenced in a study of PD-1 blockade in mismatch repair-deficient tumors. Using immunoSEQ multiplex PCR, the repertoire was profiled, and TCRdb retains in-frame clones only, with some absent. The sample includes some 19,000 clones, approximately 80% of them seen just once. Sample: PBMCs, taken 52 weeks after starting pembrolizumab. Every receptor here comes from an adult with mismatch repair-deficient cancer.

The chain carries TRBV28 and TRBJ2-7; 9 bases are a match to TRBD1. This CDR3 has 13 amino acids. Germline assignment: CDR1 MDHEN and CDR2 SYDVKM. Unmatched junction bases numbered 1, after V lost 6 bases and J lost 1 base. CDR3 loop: CASRTGGSYEQYF. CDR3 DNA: TGTGCCAGCAGGACAGGGGGTTCCTACGAGCAGTACTTC.

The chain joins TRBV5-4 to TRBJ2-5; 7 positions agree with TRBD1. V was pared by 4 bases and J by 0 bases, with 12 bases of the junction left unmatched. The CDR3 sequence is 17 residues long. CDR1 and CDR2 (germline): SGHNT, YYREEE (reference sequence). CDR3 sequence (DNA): TGTGCCAGCAGCCAACGACGGACAGGAGACTACCAAGAGACCCAGTACTTC. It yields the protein CASSQRRTGDYQETQYF.

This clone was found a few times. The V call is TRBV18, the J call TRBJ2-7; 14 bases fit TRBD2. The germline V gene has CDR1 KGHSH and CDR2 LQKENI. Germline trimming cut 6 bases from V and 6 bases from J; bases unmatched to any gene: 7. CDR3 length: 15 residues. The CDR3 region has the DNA TGTGCCAGCTCGCCGGGACTAGCGGGAGCGGTCGAGCAGTACTTC. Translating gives CASSPGLAGAVEQYF.

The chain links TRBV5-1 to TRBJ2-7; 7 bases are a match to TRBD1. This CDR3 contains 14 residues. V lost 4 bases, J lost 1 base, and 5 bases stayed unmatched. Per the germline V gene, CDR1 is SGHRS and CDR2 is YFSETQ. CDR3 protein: CASSLDRVSYEQYF. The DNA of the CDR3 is TGCGCCAGCAGCCTTGACAGGGTATCCTACGAGCAGTACTTC.

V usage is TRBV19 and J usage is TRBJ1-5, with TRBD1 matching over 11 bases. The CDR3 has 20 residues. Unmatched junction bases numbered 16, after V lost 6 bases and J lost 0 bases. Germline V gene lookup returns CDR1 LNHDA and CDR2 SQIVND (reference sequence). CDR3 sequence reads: CASSKTGQGAGKYSNQPQHF. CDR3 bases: TGTGCCAGTAGCAAAACAGGACAGGGGGCCGGGAAGTATAGCAATCAGCCCCAGCATTTT.

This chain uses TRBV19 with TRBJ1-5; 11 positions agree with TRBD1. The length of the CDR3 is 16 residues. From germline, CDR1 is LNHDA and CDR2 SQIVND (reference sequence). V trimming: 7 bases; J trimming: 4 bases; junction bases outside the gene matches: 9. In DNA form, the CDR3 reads TGTGCCAGTAAGCGGACAGGGGGCCATTCAAATCAGCCCCAGCATTTT. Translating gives CASKRTGGHSNQPQHF.

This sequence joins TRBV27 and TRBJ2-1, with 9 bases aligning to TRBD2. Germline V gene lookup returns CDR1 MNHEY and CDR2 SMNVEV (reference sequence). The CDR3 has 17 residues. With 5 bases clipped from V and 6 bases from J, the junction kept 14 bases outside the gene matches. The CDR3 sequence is CASSPRGSGGFSNEQFF. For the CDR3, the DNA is TGTGCCAGCAGTCCCCGGGGTAGCGGGGGATTCTCCAATGAGCAGTTCTTC.

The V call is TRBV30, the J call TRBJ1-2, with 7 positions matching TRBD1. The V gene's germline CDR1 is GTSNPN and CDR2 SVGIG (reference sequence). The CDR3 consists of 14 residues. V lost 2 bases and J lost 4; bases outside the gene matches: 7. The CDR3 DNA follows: TGTGCCTGGAGTCCCCAAACAGGGGCCTATGGCTACACCTTC. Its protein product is CAWSPQTGAYGYTF.

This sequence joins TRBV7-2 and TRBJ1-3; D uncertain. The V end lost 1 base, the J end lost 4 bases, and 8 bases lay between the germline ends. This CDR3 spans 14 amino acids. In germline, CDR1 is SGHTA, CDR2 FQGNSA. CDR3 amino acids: CASSLVLSGNTIYF. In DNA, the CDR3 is TGTGCCAGCAGCTTAGTTCTATCCGGAAACACCATATATTTT.

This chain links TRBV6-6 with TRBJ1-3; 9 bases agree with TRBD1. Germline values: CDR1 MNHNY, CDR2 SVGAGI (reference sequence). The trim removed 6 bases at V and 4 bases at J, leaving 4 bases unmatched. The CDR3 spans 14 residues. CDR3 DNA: TGTGCCAGCAGACCGACAGGGGGAGGAAACACCATATATTTT. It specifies CASRPTGGGNTIYF.

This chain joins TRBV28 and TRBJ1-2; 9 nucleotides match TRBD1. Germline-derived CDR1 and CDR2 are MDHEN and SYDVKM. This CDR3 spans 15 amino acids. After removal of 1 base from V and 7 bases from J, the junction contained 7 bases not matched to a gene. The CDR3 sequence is CASSLLSRTGAGYTF. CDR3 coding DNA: TGTGCCAGCAGTTTATTATCCCGGACAGGGGCTGGCTACACCTTC.

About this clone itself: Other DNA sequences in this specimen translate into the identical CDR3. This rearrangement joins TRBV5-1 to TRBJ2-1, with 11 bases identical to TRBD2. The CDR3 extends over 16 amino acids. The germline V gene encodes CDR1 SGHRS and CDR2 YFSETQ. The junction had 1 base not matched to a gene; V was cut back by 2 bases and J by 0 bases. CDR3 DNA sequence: TGCGCCAGCAGCTTAACTAGCGGGAGCTCCTACAATGAGCAGTTCTTC. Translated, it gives CASSLTSGSSYNEQFF.

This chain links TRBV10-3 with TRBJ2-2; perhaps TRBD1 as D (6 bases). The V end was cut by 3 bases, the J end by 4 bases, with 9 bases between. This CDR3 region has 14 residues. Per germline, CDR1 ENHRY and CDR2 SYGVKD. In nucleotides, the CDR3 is TGTGCCATCAGTGATAGCAGGGGCACCGGGGAGCTGTTTTTT. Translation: CAISDSRGTGELFF.

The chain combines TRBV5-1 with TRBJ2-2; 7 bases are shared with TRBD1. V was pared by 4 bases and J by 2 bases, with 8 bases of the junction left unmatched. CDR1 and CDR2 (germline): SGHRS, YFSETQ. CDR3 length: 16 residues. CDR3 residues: CASSAGGVINTGELFF. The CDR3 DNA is TGCGCCAGCAGCGCAGGGGGAGTCATTAACACCGGGGAGCTGTTTTTT.

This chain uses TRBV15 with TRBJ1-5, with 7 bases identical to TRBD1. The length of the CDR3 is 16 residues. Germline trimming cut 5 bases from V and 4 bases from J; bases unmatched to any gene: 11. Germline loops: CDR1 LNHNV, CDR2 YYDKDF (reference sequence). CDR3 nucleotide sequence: TGTGCCACCAGCGGTAGATACGGGACAGAGAATCAGCCCCAGCATTTT. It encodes CATSGRYGTENQPQHF.

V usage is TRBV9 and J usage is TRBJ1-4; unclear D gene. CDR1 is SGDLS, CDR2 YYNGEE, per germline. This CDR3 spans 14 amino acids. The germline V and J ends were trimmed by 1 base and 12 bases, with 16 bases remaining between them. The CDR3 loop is CASSVLSEFGELFF. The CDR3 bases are TGTGCCAGCAGCGTATTAAGCGAGTTCGGGGAACTGTTTTTT.